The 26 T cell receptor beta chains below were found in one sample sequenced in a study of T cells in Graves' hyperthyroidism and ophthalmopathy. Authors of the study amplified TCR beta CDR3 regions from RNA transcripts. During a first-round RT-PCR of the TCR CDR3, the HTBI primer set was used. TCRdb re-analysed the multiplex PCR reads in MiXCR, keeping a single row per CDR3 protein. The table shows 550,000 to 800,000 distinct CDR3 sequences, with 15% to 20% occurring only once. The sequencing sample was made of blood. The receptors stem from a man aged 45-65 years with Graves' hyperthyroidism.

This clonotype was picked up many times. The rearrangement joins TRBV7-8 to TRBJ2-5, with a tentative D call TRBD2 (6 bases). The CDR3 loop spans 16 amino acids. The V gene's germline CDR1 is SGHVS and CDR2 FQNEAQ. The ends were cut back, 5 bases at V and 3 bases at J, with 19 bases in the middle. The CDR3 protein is CASSAPGGAGKETQYF. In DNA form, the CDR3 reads TGTGCCAGCAGCGCCCCCGGGGGTGCAGGGAAAGAGACCCAGTACTTC.

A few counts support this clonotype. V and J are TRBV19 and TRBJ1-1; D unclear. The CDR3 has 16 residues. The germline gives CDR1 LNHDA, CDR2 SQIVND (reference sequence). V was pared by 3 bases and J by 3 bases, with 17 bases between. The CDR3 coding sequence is TGTGCCAGTAGTATCGATTTAAGGGTAGACGACACTGAAGCTTTCTTT. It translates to CASSIDLRVDDTEAFF.

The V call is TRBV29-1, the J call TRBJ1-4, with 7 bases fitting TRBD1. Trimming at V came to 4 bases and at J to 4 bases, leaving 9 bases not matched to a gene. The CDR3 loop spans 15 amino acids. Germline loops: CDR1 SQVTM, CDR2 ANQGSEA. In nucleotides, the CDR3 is TGCAGCGTTGGGGACGACAGGGTCGTTAATGAAAAACTGTTTTTT. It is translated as CSVGDDRVVNEKLFF.

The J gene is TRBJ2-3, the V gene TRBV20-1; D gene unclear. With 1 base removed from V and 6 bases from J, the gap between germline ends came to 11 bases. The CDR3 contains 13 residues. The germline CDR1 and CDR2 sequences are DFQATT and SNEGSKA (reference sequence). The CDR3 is CSARAGNWDTQYF. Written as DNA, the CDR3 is TGCAGTGCTAGAGCTGGTAACTGGGATACGCAGTATTTT.

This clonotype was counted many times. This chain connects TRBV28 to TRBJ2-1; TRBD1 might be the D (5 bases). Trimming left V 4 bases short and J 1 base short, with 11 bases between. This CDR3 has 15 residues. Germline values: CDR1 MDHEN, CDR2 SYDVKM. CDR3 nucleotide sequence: TGTGCCAGCAGTTCGATGCAGGGTTCCTACAATGAGCAGTTCTTC. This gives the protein CASSSMQGSYNEQFF.

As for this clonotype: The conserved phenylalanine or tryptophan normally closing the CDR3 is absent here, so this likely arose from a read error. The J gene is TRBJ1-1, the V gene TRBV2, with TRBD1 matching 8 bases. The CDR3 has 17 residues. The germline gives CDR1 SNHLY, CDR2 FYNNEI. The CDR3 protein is CDSSEPGRGQRVTEAFV. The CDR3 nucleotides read TGTGACAGCAGTGAACCCGGCAGGGGGCAAAGGGTAACTGAAGCTTTCGTT.

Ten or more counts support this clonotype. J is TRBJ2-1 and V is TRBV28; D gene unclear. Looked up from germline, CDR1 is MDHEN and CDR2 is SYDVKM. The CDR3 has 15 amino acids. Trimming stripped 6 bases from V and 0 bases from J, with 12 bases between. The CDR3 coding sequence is TGTGCCAGCAGCCTCGGGTCCAGCTCCTACAATGAGCAGTTCTTC. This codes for CASSLGSSSYNEQFF.

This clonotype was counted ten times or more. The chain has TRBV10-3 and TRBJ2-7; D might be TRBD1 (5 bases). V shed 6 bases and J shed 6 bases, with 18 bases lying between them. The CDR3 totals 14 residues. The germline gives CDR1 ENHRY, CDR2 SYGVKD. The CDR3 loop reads CAISEALQVGEQYF. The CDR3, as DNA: TGTGCCATCAGCGAGGCATTACAGGTCGGCGAGCAGTACTTC.

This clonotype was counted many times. CDR3 sequence reads: CASRRWGGSYNEQFF. The CDR3 DNA sequence: TGTGCCAGCAGACGATGGGGCGGATCTTACAATGAGCAGTTCTTC. The chain links TRBV11-2 to TRBJ2-1, with a weak D call TRBD1 (5 bases). CDR1 is SGHAT, CDR2 FQNNGV, per germline. The V gene lost 6 bases and the J gene lost 4 bases, with 16 bases spanning the gap. The CDR3 consists of 15 residues.

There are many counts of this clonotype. Written as DNA, the CDR3 is TGTGCCAGCAGTTTTGGGCAGGTCGACGAGCAGTACTTC. It is translated as CASSFGQVDEQYF. The V and J genes are TRBV12-3 or TRBV12-4 and TRBJ2-7; D is unclear. CDR3 size: 13 residues. Trimming pared 3 bases from V and 5 bases from J, leaving 11 bases between.

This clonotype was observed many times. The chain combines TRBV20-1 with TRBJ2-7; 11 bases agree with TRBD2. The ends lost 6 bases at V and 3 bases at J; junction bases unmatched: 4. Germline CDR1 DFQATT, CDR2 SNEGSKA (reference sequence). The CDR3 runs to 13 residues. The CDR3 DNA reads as TGCAGTGCCACGACTAGCGGGAACTACGAGCAGTACTTC. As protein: CSATTSGNYEQYF.

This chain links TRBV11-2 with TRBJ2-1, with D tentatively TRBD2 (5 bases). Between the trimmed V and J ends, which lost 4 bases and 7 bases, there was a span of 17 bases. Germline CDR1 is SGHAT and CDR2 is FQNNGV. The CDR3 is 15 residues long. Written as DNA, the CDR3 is TGTGCCAGCAGCTCCCTTGGCGGGCCCCCGAATGAGCAGTTCTTC. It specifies CASSSLGGPPNEQFF.

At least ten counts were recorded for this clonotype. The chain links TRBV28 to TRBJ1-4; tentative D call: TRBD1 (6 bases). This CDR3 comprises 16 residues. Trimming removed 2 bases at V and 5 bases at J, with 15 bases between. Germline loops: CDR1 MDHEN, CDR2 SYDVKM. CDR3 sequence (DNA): TGTGCCAGCAGTTTAAGTGGGGGGCAAGGAAATGAAAAACTGTTTTTT. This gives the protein CASSLSGGQGNEKLFF.

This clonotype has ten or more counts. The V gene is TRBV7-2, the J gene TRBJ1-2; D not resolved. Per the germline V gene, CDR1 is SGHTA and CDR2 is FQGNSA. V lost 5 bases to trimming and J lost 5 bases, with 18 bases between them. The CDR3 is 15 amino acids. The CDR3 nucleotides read TGTGCCAGCAGCCCGACCTCGGCAGACCCTTATGGCTACACCTTC. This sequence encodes CASSPTSADPYGYTF.

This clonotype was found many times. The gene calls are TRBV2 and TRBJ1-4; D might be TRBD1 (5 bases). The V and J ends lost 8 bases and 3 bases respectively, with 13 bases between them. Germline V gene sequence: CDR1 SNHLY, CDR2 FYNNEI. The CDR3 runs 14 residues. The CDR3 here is CASCSGLPNEKLFF. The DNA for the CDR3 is TGTGCCAGCTGTTCAGGGCTGCCTAATGAAAAACTGTTTTTT.

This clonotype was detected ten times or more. CDR3 sequence: CSARGSYGYTF. The CDR3, as DNA: TGCAGTGCCCGAGGGAGCTATGGCTACACCTTC. V usage is TRBV20-1 and J usage is TRBJ1-2; D is ambiguous. Germline CDR1 DFQATT, CDR2 SNEGSKA (reference sequence). The CDR3 runs 11 residues. V lost 6 bases and J 4 bases, leaving 9 bases between the germline ends.

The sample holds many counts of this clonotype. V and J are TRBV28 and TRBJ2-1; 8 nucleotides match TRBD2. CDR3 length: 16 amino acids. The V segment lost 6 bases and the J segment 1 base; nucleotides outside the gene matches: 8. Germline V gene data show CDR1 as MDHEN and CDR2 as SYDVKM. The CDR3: CASSSPLAESYNEQFF. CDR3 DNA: TGTGCCAGCAGCTCCCCACTAGCGGAGTCCTACAATGAGCAGTTCTTC. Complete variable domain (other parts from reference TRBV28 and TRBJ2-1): DVKVTQSSRYLVKRTGEKVFLECVQDMDHENMFWYRQDPGLGLRLIYFSYDVKMKEKGDIPEGYSVSREKKERFSLILESASTNQTSMYLCASSSPLAESYNEQFFGPGTRLTVL.

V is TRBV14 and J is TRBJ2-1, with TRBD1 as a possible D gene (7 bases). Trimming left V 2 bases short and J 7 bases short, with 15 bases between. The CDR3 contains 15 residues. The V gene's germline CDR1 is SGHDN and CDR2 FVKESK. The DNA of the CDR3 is TGTGCCAGCAGCCAACTACAGGGGCTAGCGAATGAGCAGTTCTTC. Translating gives CASSQLQGLANEQFF.

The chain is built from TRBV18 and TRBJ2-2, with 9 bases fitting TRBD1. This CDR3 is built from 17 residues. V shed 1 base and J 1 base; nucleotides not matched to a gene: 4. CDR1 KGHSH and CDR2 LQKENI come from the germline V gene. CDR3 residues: CASSPQNRGLNTGELFF. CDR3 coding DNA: TGTGCCAGCTCACCACAGAACAGGGGGCTGAACACCGGGGAGCTGTTTTTT. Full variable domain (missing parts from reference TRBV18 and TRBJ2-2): NAGVMQNPRHLVRRRGQEARLRCSPMKGHSHVYWYRQLPEEGLKFMVYLQKENIIDESGMPKERFSAEFPKEGPSILRIQQVVRGDSAAYFCASSPQNRGLNTGELFFGEGSRLTVL.

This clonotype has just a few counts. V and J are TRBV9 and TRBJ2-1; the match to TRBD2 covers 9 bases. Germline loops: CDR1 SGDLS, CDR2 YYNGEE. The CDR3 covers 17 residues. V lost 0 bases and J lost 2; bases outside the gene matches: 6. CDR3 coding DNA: TGTGCCAGCAGCGTAGGCGAGGGACTAGCTCCCTACAATGAGCAGTTCTTC. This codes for CASSVGEGLAPYNEQFF.

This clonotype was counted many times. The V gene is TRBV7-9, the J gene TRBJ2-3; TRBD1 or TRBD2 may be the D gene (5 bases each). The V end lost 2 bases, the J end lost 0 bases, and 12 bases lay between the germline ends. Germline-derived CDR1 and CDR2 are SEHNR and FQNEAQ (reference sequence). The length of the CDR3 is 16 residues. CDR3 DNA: TGTGCCAGCAGCTTACGGGACCTCGCGAGCACAGATACGCAGTATTTT. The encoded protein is CASSLRDLASTDTQYF.

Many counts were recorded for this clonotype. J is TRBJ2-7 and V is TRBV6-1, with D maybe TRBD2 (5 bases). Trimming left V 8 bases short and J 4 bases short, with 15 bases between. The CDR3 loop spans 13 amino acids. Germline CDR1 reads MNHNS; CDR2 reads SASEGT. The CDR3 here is CASSGVRKYEQYF. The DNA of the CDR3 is TGTGCCAGCTCCGGGGTGAGGAAATACGAGCAGTACTTC.

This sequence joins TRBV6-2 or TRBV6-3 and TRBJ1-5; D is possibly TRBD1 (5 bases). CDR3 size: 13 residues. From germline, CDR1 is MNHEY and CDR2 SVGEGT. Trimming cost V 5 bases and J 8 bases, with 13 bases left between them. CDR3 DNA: TGTGCCAGCAGTAGACCGGGGGGTGAGCCCCAGCATTTT. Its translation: CASSRPGGEPQHF.

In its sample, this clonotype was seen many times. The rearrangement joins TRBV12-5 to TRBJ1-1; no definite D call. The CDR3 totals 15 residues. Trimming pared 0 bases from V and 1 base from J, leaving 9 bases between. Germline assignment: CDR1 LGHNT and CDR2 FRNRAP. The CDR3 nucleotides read TGTGCTAGTGGTTTGGTACTCGGCAAGAACACTGAAGCTTTCTTT. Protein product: CASGLVLGKNTEAFF.

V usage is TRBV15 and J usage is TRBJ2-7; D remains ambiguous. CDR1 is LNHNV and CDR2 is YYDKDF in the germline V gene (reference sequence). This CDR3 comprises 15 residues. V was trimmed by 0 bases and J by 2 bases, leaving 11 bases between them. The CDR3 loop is CATSREGMGTYEQYF. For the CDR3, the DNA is TGTGCCACCAGCAGAGAAGGGATGGGCACCTACGAGCAGTACTTC. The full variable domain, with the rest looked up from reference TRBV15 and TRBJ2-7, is DAMVIQNPRYQVTQFGKPVTLSCSQTLNHNVMYWYQQKSSQAPKLLFHYYDKDFNNEADTPDNFQSRRPNTSFCFLDIRSPGLGDTAMYLCATSREGMGTYEQYFGPGTRLTVT.

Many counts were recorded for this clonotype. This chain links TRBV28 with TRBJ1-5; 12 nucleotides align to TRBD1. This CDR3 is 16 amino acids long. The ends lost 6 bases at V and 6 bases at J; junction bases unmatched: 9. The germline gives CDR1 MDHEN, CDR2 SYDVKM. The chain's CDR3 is CASSPRGQGAAQPQHF. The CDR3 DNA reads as TGTGCCAGCAGCCCTCGGGGACAGGGGGCGGCTCAGCCCCAGCATTTT.